Listed below are T cell receptor beta chains from one sample, sequenced in a study of CD4+ T cells in melanoma. Measured with immunoSEQ multiplex PCR; TCRdb has only the in-frame clones, and not every one. The repertoire includes 12,000 to 15,000 clones, 60% to 80% of them detected once, and less than 20% sits in the top ten. Material: cells from a culture (not recorded whether cultured in vitro). The receptors originated from a human donor with melanoma. Both conserved end residues are part of each CDR3. The D gene is left open where the match is weak. The size field is filled for only some rows; it gives once, few, many or a size class.

clone_size	d_call	v_call	j_call	cdr3_nt	cdr3_aa
few	NA	TRBV5-1	TRBJ2-3	TGCGCCAGCAGCCCACGCTACTCGGGCGCAGATACGCAGTATTTT	CASSPRYSGADTQYF
NA	NA	TRBV6-1	TRBJ2-7	TGTGCCAGCAGTGAACAGATCCCCTACGAGCAGTACTTC	CASSEQIPYEQYF
NA	NA	TRBV11-3	TRBJ1-1	TGTGCCAGCAGCTTAGTGATGGGAATTAAGAACACTGAAGCTTTCTTT	CASSLVMGIKNTEAFF
NA	TRBD1	TRBV14	TRBJ1-1	TGTGCCAGCAGCCAAGGGGGCACAGGGGTCCCCAAAGCTTTCTTT	CASSQGGTGVPKAFF
NA	TRBD1	TRBV28	TRBJ1-2	TGTGCCAGCAGTCCTGGGACAGGGGCGAACTATGGCTACACCTTC	CASSPGTGANYGYTF
NA	NA	TRBV19	TRBJ2-7	TGTGCCAGTAGTGAAGGGGGCTACGAGCAGTACTTC	CASSEGGYEQYF
NA	NA	TRBV6-5	TRBJ2-3	TGTGCCAGCAGCCTCACTAGCACAGATACGCAGTATTTT	CASSLTSTDTQYF
few	NA	TRBV2	TRBJ2-2	TGTGCCAGCGTTAGGGCTGTCACCGGGGAGCTGTTTTTT	CASVRAVTGELFF
NA	NA	TRBV29-1	TRBJ1-2	TGCAGCGGGGTGGACAGCGGGGGTTATGGCTACACCTTC	CSGVDSGGYGYTF
NA	TRBD1	TRBV6-5	TRBJ2-7	TGTGCCAGCAGTTACACCCCAGGGGGCTTCGGCCACGAGCAGTACTTC	CASSYTPGGFGHEQYF
once	NA	TRBV11-1	TRBJ2-7	TGTGCCAGCAGCCCCATTCCCGGGGGACCTTCTTACGAGCAGTACTTC	CASSPIPGGPSYEQYF